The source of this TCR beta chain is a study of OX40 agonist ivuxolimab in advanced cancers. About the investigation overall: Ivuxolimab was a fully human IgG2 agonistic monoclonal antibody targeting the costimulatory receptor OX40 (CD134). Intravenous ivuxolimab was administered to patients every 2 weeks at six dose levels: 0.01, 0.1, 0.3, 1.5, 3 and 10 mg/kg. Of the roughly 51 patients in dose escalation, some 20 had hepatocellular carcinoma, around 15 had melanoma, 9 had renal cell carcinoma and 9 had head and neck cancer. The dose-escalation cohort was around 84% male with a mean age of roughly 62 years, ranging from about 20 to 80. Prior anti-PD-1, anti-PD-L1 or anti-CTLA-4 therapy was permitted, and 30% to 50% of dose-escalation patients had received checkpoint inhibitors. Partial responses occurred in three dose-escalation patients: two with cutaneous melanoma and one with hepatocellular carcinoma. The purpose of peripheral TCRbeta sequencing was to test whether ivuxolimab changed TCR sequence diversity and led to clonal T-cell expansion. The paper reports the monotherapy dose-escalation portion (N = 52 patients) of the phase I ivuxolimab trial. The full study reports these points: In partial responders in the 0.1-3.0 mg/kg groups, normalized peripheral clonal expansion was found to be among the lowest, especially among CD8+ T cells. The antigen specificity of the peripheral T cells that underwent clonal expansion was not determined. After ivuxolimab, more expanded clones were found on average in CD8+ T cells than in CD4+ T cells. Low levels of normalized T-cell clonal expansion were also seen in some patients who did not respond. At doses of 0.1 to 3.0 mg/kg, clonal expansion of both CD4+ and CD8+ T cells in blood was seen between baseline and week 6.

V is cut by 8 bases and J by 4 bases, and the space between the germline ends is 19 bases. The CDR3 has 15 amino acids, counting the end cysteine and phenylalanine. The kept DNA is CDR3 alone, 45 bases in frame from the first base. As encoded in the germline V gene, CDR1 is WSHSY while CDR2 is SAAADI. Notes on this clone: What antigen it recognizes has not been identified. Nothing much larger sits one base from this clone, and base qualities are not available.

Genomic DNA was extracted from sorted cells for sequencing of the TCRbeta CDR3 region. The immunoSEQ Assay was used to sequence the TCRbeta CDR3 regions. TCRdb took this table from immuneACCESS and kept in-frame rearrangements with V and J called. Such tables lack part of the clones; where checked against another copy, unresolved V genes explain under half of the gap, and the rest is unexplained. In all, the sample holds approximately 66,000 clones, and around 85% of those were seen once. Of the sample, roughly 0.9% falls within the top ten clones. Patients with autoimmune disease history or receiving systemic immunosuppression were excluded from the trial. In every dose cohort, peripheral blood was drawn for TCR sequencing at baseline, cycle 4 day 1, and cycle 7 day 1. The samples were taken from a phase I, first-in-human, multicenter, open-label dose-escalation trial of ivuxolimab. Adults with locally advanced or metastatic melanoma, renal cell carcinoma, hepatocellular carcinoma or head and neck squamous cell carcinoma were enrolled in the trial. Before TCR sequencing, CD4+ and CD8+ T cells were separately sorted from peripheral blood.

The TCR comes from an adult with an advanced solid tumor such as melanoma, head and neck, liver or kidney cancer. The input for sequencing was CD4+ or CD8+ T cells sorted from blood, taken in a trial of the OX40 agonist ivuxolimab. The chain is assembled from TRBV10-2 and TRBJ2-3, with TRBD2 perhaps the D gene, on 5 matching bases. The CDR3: CASLRAAFGADTQYF. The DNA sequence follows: TGCGCCAGCCTGCGAGCGGCCTTTGGGGCAGATACGCAGTATTTT.